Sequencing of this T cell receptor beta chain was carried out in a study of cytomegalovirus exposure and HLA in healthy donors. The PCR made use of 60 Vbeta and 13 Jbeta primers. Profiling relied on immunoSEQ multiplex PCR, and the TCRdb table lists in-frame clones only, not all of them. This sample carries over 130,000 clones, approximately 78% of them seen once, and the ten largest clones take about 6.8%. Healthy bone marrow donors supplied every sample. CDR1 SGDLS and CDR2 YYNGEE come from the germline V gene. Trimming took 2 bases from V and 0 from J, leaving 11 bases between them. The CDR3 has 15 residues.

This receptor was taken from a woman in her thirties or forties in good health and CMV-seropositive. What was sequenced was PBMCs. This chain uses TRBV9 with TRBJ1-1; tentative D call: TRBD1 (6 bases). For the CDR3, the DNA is TGTGCCAGCAGCGTCTCAGGGGCATTGAACACTGAAGCTTTCTTT. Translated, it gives CASSVSGALNTEAFF.